This passage covers 15 T cell receptor beta chains from one sample sequenced in a study of T cell responses to AZD1222 COVID-19 vaccine. Data came from immunoSEQ multiplex PCR; TCRdb stores just in-frame clones and leaves some out. Of about 130,000 clones listed, roughly 90% are singletons. The specimen was peripheral blood, collected 28 days after the second AZD1222 dose. These receptors all come from an adult who received the AZD1222 COVID-19 vaccine.

CDR3 DNA: TGCGCCAGCAGCCAAACCCCTGGACGGGACGCCCTGCAGTTCTTC. This codes for CASSQTPGRDALQFF. V and J are TRBV5-1 and TRBJ2-1; D tentatively reads TRBD1 or TRBD2 (5 bases each). V dropped 4 bases and J dropped 12 bases, with 23 bases sitting between them. Per the germline V gene, CDR1 is SGHRS and CDR2 is YFSETQ. The length of the CDR3 is 15 residues.

The CDR3 nucleotides are TGTGCCAGCAGCAAACACTGGATTTCGGCAACTAATGAAAAACTGTTTTTT. Its translation: CASSKHWISATNEKLFF. The chain carries TRBV5-6 and TRBJ1-4; D remains ambiguous. CDR1 is SGHDT, CDR2 YYEEEE, per germline. V was pared by 4 bases and J by 0 bases, with 16 bases between. This CDR3 comprises 17 residues.

The chain is built from TRBV19 and TRBJ1-1, with a weak D call TRBD1 (6 bases). Germline V gives CDR1 LNHDA, CDR2 SQIVND (reference sequence). The CDR3 consists of 15 residues. The V end lost 6 bases, the J end lost 3 bases, and 17 bases lay between the germline ends. The CDR3 sequence is CASSPATGLDTEAFF. Here the CDR3 DNA reads TGTGCCAGTAGCCCCGCGACAGGCTTGGACACTGAAGCTTTCTTT.

This clone has more than one count but fewer than ten. The genes are TRBV24-1 and TRBJ1-1, with 8 positions matching TRBD1. Germline trimming cut 3 bases from V and 4 bases from J; bases unmatched to any gene: 6. This CDR3 region has 15 residues. Germline-derived CDR1 and CDR2 are KGHDR and SFDVKD. For the CDR3, the DNA is TGTGCCACCAGTGATCGTCCAGGGGGCCCCACTGAAGCTTTCTTT. As protein: CATSDRPGGPTEAFF.

This rearrangement joins TRBV11-2 to TRBJ1-4; 7 bases match TRBD1. The CDR3 is 16 amino acids. The V gene end was trimmed by 5 bases and the J gene end by 6 bases; junction bases not matched to a gene: 12. The germline V gene has CDR1 SGHAT and CDR2 FQNNGV. This CDR3 reads CASSPQFGRGDEKLFF. The DNA of the CDR3 is TGTGCCAGCAGCCCCCAATTCGGCAGGGGGGATGAAAAACTGTTTTTT.

This chain uses TRBV9 with TRBJ2-2, with D unresolved. V dropped 2 bases and J dropped 3 bases, with 8 bases sitting between them. CDR1 is SGDLS and CDR2 is YYNGEE in the germline V gene. The CDR3 covers 14 residues. CDR3 in DNA: TGTGCCAGCAGCGTCTTGGCCTACACCGGGGAGCTGTTTTTT. Protein: CASSVLAYTGELFF.

This clone was seen more than once but under ten times. DNA for the CDR3: TGTGCCAGCAGCTTTGACAGGGAAATCGAGCAGTACTTC. It specifies CASSFDREIEQYF. The chain carries TRBV7-9 and TRBJ2-7; 7 bases are shared with TRBD1. Trimming removed 3 bases from V and 6 bases from J; junction bases left unmatched: 5. The germline gives CDR1 SEHNR, CDR2 FQNEAQ (reference sequence). There are 13 residues in the CDR3.

The chain has TRBV7-9 and TRBJ1-6; D is undetermined. CDR3 length equals 12 residues. V was cut by 4 bases and J by 7 bases, with 5 bases left in between. The germline V gene has CDR1 SEHNR and CDR2 FQNEAQ (reference sequence). The CDR3 nucleotides are TGTGCCAGCAGCTCAGTAAATTCACCCCTCCACTTT. Translation: CASSSVNSPLHF.

The rearrangement links TRBV18 to TRBJ1-5; 8 nucleotides match TRBD1. Germline lookup yields CDR1 KGHSH and CDR2 LQKENI. The V gene end was trimmed by 6 bases and the J gene end by 3 bases; junction bases not matched to a gene: 10. This CDR3 has 16 residues. The CDR3 here is CASSLGQGALNQPQHF. In DNA form, the CDR3 reads TGTGCCAGCTCTCTCGGACAGGGAGCGCTCAATCAGCCCCAGCATTTT.

This chain joins TRBV7-2 and TRBJ2-1; D is undetermined. This CDR3 has 15 residues. In germline, CDR1 is SGHTA, CDR2 FQGNSA. Trimming removed 4 bases from V and 0 bases from J, with 10 bases in between. CDR3 amino acids: CASSYYTGSYNEQFF. The CDR3 nucleotides read TGTGCCAGCAGCTATTATACTGGCTCCTACAATGAGCAGTTCTTC.

The chain carries TRBV14 and TRBJ1-4; D is unresolved. The CDR3 consists of 13 residues. Trimming took 1 base from V and 10 from J, leaving 10 bases between them. Germline CDR1 and CDR2: SGHDN and FVKESK. The CDR3 DNA reads as TGTGCCAGCAGCCAAGTTATGGTTGGAAAACTGTTTTTT. Amino acid sequence: CASSQVMVGKLFF.

This chain uses TRBV4-3 with TRBJ1-5; D not resolved. Between the trimmed V and J ends, which lost 4 bases and 8 bases, there was a span of 18 bases. This CDR3 has 15 amino acids. CDR1 LGHNA and CDR2 YSLEER come from the germline V gene. The CDR3 DNA is TGCGCCAGCAGCCGAAGCCCGGAAGATGGTGAGCCCCAGCATTTT. It specifies CASSRSPEDGEPQHF.

The chain carries TRBV7-6 and TRBJ1-5; 7 bases fit TRBD1. There are 16 residues in the CDR3. The V gene's germline CDR1 is SGHVS and CDR2 FNYEAQ. Germline trimming cut 5 bases from V and 3 bases from J; bases unmatched to any gene: 10. In DNA form, the CDR3 reads TGTGCCAGCAGCCAGGGGGTAGGGGCCACCAATCAGCCCCAGCATTTT. Amino acid sequence: CASSQGVGATNQPQHF.

The gene calls are TRBV12-3 or TRBV12-4 and TRBJ1-1, with D unclear. V was shortened by 6 bases and J by 4 bases, with 9 bases between the two germline ends. The CDR3 covers 12 residues. CDR3 in amino acids: CASSLEATEAFF. CDR3 nucleotide sequence: TGTGCCAGCAGCTTGGAGGCCACTGAAGCTTTCTTT.

This clone was detected a few times. This rearrangement joins TRBV5-1 to TRBJ1-6; no definite D call. Germline V gene data show CDR1 as SGHRS and CDR2 as YFSETQ. This CDR3 spans 16 amino acids. V was cut by 4 bases and J by 0 bases, with 11 bases left in between. The DNA for the CDR3 is TGCGCCAGCAGCCCCGACGAGAGCTCCTATAATTCACCCCTCCACTTT. Protein sequence: CASSPDESSYNSPLHF. Full variable domain (missing parts from reference TRBV5-1 and TRBJ1-6): KAGVTQTPRYLIKTRGQQVTLSCSPISGHRSVSWYQQTPGQGLQFLFEYFSETQRNKGNFPGRFSGRQFSNSRSEMNVSTLELGDSALYLCASSPDESSYNSPLHFGNGTRLTVT.